The rows below give T cell receptor beta chains drawn from one sample of a study of OX40 agonist ivuxolimab in advanced cancers. Here immunoSEQ multiplex PCR was the method, and the copy in TCRdb shows in-frame clones only, minus some. The table lists roughly 87,000 clones, about 90% of them singletons. The sequencing here drew on CD4+ or CD8+ T cells sorted from blood, taken in a trial of the OX40 agonist ivuxolimab. These receptors all stem from an adult with an advanced solid tumor such as melanoma, head and neck, liver or kidney cancer. The CDR3 runs from the conserved cysteine through the conserved F or W. Each record gives: clone size, V gene, J gene, D gene, CDR3 protein, CDR3 DNA. D genes are given only for firm matches. Expanded clones get a size class; other rows say once, few or many, or leave the size out.

>once|TRBV25-1|TRBJ2-1|TRBD2
CASSEGLARNEQFF
TGTGCCAGCAGTGAAGGACTAGCGCGGAATGAGCAGTTCTTC
>-|TRBV6-1|TRBJ1-1|-
CAARMNTEAFF
TGTGCCGCCCGGATGAACACTGAAGCTTTCTTT
>-|TRBV9|TRBJ2-7|TRBD1
CASSLGGPSSYEQYF
TGTGCCAGCAGTCTAGGGGGCCCGAGCTCCTACGAGCAGTACTTC
>-|TRBV5-4|TRBJ1-1|-
CASRPDSWVDEAFF
TGTGCCAGCAGACCCGACAGCTGGGTGGATGAAGCTTTCTTT
>-|TRBV19|TRBJ2-3|TRBD2
CASRLAGSTDTQYF
TGTGCCAGTCGGCTAGCGGGATCCACAGATACGCAGTATTTT
>-|TRBV19|TRBJ1-5|-
CASTWGQGEQPQHF
TGTGCCAGTACTTGGGGCCAGGGTGAACAGCCCCAGCATTTT
>-|TRBV15|TRBJ1-3|-
CATSSSISGNTIYF
TGTGCCACCAGCAGTTCCATCTCTGGAAACACCATATATTTT
>-|TRBV7-7|TRBJ2-1|-
CASSLAGGRSGYNEQFF
TGTGCTAGCAGCTTAGCTGGCGGCAGGTCGGGCTACAATGAGCAGTTCTTC
>-|TRBV7-8|TRBJ2-1|TRBD2
CASSRVGGRSYNEQFF
TGTGCCAGCAGCCGCGTCGGGGGGAGGTCCTACAATGAGCAGTTCTTC
>-|TRBV5-1|TRBJ2-5|-
CASSLEGQGETQYF
TGCGCCAGCAGCTTGGAAGGGCAGGGAGAGACCCAGTACTTC
>-|TRBV28|TRBJ1-6|-
CASSLVGLGSPLHF
TGTGCCAGCAGTTTAGTCGGTTTAGGGTCACCCCTCCACTTT
>-|TRBV2|TRBJ1-2|-
CASSVYPSVGYGYTF
TGTGCCAGCAGTGTCTACCCGTCGGTGGGCTATGGCTACACCTTC
>-|TRBV6-5|TRBJ2-1|-
CASSPILLANHEQFF
TGTGCCAGCAGTCCTATTCTACTAGCTAACCATGAGCAGTTCTTC
>-|TRBV29-1|TRBJ1-1|-
CSGDNLNTEAFF
TGCAGCGGAGACAATTTGAACACTGAAGCTTTCTTT
>-|TRBV2|TRBJ2-3|-
CASRPGTQYF
TGTGCCAGTAGGCCTGGCACGCAGTATTTT
>-|TRBV4-2|TRBJ2-1|TRBD2
CASSQEGGGAEDNEQFF
TGTGCCAGCAGCCAAGAGGGCGGGGGGGCCGAGGACAATGAGCAGTTCTTC
>-|TRBV4-3|TRBJ1-5|-
CASSQSWSDGNQPQHF
TGCGCCAGCAGCCAAAGCTGGTCGGACGGCAATCAGCCCCAGCATTTT